Listed below are T cell receptor beta chains from one sample, sequenced in a study of human T cells and chemical hapten exposure. A single record per CDR3 protein comes from TCRdb applying MiXCR to the RACE reads. The table shows 300,000 to 450,000 distinct CDR3 sequences, with 4% to 6% occurring only once. The specimen was whole blood, collected in connection with sensitization to the hapten diphenylcyclopropenone (DPC). The receptors stem from a woman aged 45-59 years with alopecia areata. Some clones in this sample may be carry-over from other donors' samples. CDR3s include the opening cysteine and the closing phenylalanine or tryptophan. A D gene is named only where the DNA matches it firmly. Some rows mark clone size as missing; the rest say once, few, many or name a class of expanded clone.

j_call: TRBJ1-3; clone_size: few; d_call: NA; v_call: TRBV12-3/TRBV12-4; cdr3_nt: TGTGCCAGCAGTCTTGGACAGCACTCTGGAAACACCATATATTTT; cdr3_aa: CASSLGQHSGNTIYF
j_call: TRBJ2-7; clone_size: NA; d_call: NA; v_call: TRBV9; cdr3_nt: TGTGCCAGCAGCGTACAGGCTGACTACGAGCAGTACTTC; cdr3_aa: CASSVQADYEQYF
j_call: TRBJ1-1; clone_size: many; d_call: NA; v_call: TRBV3-1; cdr3_nt: TGTGCCAGTCGAGAGAGGGGGACCATGAACACTGAAGCTTTCTTT; cdr3_aa: CASRERGTMNTEAFF
j_call: TRBJ1-3; clone_size: NA; d_call: NA; v_call: TRBV6-5; cdr3_nt: TGTGCCAGTAAGGGGTGGAGTAACACCATATATTTT; cdr3_aa: CASKGWSNTIYF
j_call: TRBJ1-1; clone_size: few; d_call: TRBD1; v_call: TRBV28; cdr3_nt: TGTGCCAGCAGTTTAGCACAGGGGGCCACAGTTACTGAAGCTTTCTTT; cdr3_aa: CASSLAQGATVTEAFF
j_call: TRBJ2-1; clone_size: many; d_call: NA; v_call: TRBV7-2; cdr3_nt: TGTGCCAGCAGCTTAGAGGGCAGGACCCTCTACAATGAGCAGTTCTTC; cdr3_aa: CASSLEGRTLYNEQFF
j_call: TRBJ1-2; clone_size: many; d_call: NA; v_call: TRBV20-1; cdr3_nt: TGCAGTTCCTATCGCCGAGAATATGGCTACACCTTC; cdr3_aa: CSSYRREYGYTF
j_call: TRBJ1-6; clone_size: few; d_call: NA; v_call: TRBV28; cdr3_nt: TGTGCCACGAAGTCAGAGGCCTATAATTCACCCCTCCACTTT; cdr3_aa: CATKSEAYNSPLHF
j_call: TRBJ2-2; clone_size: few; d_call: NA; v_call: TRBV6-5; cdr3_nt: TGTGCCTCCAGGAGGCGGGAAGGGAGAGCCGGGGAGCTGTTTTTT; cdr3_aa: CASRRREGRAGELFF
j_call: TRBJ1-6; clone_size: many; d_call: TRBD1; v_call: TRBV5-1; cdr3_nt: TGCGCCAGCAGCCCGGACAGGGGGCGCTTGAATGCACCCCTCCACTTT; cdr3_aa: CASSPDRGRLNAPLHF
j_call: TRBJ1-1; clone_size: few; d_call: NA; v_call: TRBV28; cdr3_nt: TGTGCCAGCAGTAGGGAGGGGCCCACTGAAGCTTTCTTT; cdr3_aa: CASSREGPTEAFF
j_call: TRBJ1-1; clone_size: many; d_call: TRBD1; v_call: TRBV15; cdr3_nt: TGTGCCACCAGCAGCCGACAGGGGTGGACTGAAGCTTTCTTT; cdr3_aa: CATSSRQGWTEAFF
j_call: TRBJ1-1; clone_size: once; d_call: NA; v_call: TRBV29-1; cdr3_nt: TGCGTCCCGCGAAGGGGGACTGAAGCTTTCTTT; cdr3_aa: CVPRRGTEAFF
j_call: TRBJ2-3; clone_size: few; d_call: TRBD2; v_call: TRBV5-1; cdr3_nt: TGCGCCAGCAGCCCGATCCTAGCGGGAGTCGCAGATACGCAGTATTTT; cdr3_aa: CASSPILAGVADTQYF
j_call: TRBJ1-6; clone_size: many; d_call: NA; v_call: TRBV7-9; cdr3_nt: TGTGCCAGCAGCCCAGCGGCGTCTAATTCACCCCTCCACTTT; cdr3_aa: CASSPAASNSPLHF
j_call: TRBJ2-3; clone_size: NA; d_call: NA; v_call: TRBV6-1; cdr3_nt: TGTGCCAGCAGTGAGTTGCGGGAACGAAGCACAGATACGCAGTATTTT; cdr3_aa: CASSELRERSTDTQYF